This is a list of T cell receptor beta chains from one sample in a study of CD8+ T cells in alopecia areata. Sequenced by immunoSEQ multiplex PCR; TCRdb stores in-frame clones only, minus some. The sample carries approximately 99,000 clones, roughly 55% recorded once. The sample consisted of NKG2D-low CD8+ T cells sorted from blood. The receptors derive from a human donor with alopecia areata. Both conserved end residues are part of each CDR3. Each record gives: D gene, J gene, V gene, clone size, CDR3 DNA, CDR3 protein. The D gene is left open where the match is weak. Rows may omit the clone size; those that give it use once, few, many or a size class.

D gene: .; J gene: TRBJ1-2; V gene: TRBV5-6; clone size: few; CDR3 DNA: TGTGCCAGCAGCCGACGAGGTGACCTCTATGGCTACACCTTC; CDR3 protein: CASSRRGDLYGYTF
D gene: TRBD2; J gene: TRBJ2-1; V gene: TRBV15; clone size: .; CDR3 DNA: TGTGCCACCAGCAGAGTAGCGGGTAGGAGTGTTGAGCAGTTCTTC; CDR3 protein: CATSRVAGRSVEQFF
D gene: .; J gene: TRBJ2-6; V gene: TRBV30; clone size: .; CDR3 DNA: TGTGCCTGGCATCAGGGGTCTGGGGCCAACGTCCTGACTTTC; CDR3 protein: CAWHQGSGANVLTF
D gene: .; J gene: TRBJ1-1; V gene: TRBV5-1; clone size: few; CDR3 DNA: TGCGCCAGCAGCCTGACAGCGAACACTGAAGCTTTCTTT; CDR3 protein: CASSLTANTEAFF
D gene: .; J gene: TRBJ2-7; V gene: TRBV9; clone size: .; CDR3 DNA: TGTGCCAGCAGCGTTAGCGGCCTAAACTACGAGCAGTACTTC; CDR3 protein: CASSVSGLNYEQYF
D gene: TRBD1; J gene: TRBJ2-7; V gene: TRBV5-1; clone size: .; CDR3 DNA: TGCGCCAGAATCACAGGGGCCTACGAGCAGTACTTC; CDR3 protein: CARITGAYEQYF
D gene: .; J gene: TRBJ1-2; V gene: TRBV19; clone size: .; CDR3 DNA: TGTGCCAGTAAGAACTATGGCTACACCTTC; CDR3 protein: CASKNYGYTF
D gene: .; J gene: TRBJ2-5; V gene: TRBV25-1; clone size: .; CDR3 DNA: TGTGCCAGCAGTACACTAGGGGGAGAGACCCAGTACTTC; CDR3 protein: CASSTLGGETQYF
D gene: .; J gene: TRBJ2-7; V gene: TRBV14; clone size: .; CDR3 DNA: TGTGCCAGCAGCCAAGGGCGAGGACTCGAGCAGTACTTC; CDR3 protein: CASSQGRGLEQYF
D gene: .; J gene: TRBJ2-3; V gene: TRBV5-1; clone size: .; CDR3 DNA: TGCGCCAGCACCCTTACGGGAGATACGCAGTATTTT; CDR3 protein: CASTLTGDTQYF
D gene: .; J gene: TRBJ2-1; V gene: TRBV27; clone size: .; CDR3 DNA: TGTGCCAGCAGTTTATCCTACCCAGAGGAGCAGTTCTTC; CDR3 protein: CASSLSYPEEQFF
D gene: .; J gene: TRBJ2-1; V gene: TRBV7-9; clone size: .; CDR3 DNA: TGTGCCAGCAGCTTAGGTACGTCCCGCAATGAGCAGTTCTTC; CDR3 protein: CASSLGTSRNEQFF
D gene: .; J gene: TRBJ2-1; V gene: TRBV6-5; clone size: .; CDR3 DNA: TGTGCCAGCGGGGACTACAATGAGCAGTTCTTC; CDR3 protein: CASGDYNEQFF
D gene: TRBD1; J gene: TRBJ2-7; V gene: TRBV2; clone size: once; CDR3 DNA: TGTGCCAGCACCGGGACAGGGAAATATTACGAGCAGTACTTC; CDR3 protein: CASTGTGKYYEQYF
D gene: .; J gene: TRBJ1-1; V gene: TRBV5-1; clone size: .; CDR3 DNA: TGCGCCAGCAGCCCCGAGGGGATTCCCACTGAAGCTTTCTTT; CDR3 protein: CASSPEGIPTEAFF
D gene: .; J gene: TRBJ1-5; V gene: TRBV5-6; clone size: .; CDR3 DNA: TGTGCCAGCAGCTCGGGGGGGGCCGGGGCACAGCATTTT; CDR3 protein: CASSSGGAGAQHF
D gene: .; J gene: TRBJ2-1; V gene: TRBV13; clone size: .; CDR3 DNA: TGTGCCAGCAGGACAAGTAGAAGCTCCTACAATGAGCAGTTCTTC; CDR3 protein: CASRTSRSSYNEQFF
D gene: .; J gene: TRBJ1-3; V gene: TRBV4-1; clone size: few; CDR3 DNA: TGCGCCAGCAGCCAAGGTCAGGGTTCTGGAAACACCATATATTTT; CDR3 protein: CASSQGQGSGNTIYF
D gene: .; J gene: TRBJ1-2; V gene: TRBV7-9; clone size: .; CDR3 DNA: TGTGCCAGCAGCGGGACTGGCGTTTCCAACTATGGCTACACCTTC; CDR3 protein: CASSGTGVSNYGYTF
D gene: .; J gene: TRBJ2-7; V gene: TRBV4-1; clone size: .; CDR3 DNA: TGCGCCAGCAGCCAAGGCTCCGGGTCCTACGAGCAGTACTTC; CDR3 protein: CASSQGSGSYEQYF
D gene: .; J gene: TRBJ2-1; V gene: TRBV6-1; clone size: few; CDR3 DNA: TGTGCCAGCAGTGAACACCCTAGCCACTATAAGAATGAGCAGTTCTTC; CDR3 protein: CASSEHPSHYKNEQFF
D gene: .; J gene: TRBJ2-3; V gene: TRBV5-1; clone size: few; CDR3 DNA: TGCGCCAGCAGCTTGAAAGCACCACACCCAGATACGCAGTATTTT; CDR3 protein: CASSLKAPHPDTQYF
D gene: .; J gene: TRBJ2-7; V gene: TRBV15; clone size: once; CDR3 DNA: TGTGCCACCAGTCCCGACCCTAGCTCCTACGAGCAGTACTTC; CDR3 protein: CATSPDPSSYEQYF
D gene: .; J gene: TRBJ2-1; V gene: TRBV4-1; clone size: .; CDR3 DNA: TGCGCCAGCACGCTGGCCCCCGTTGCCGGGAATGAGCAGTTCTTC; CDR3 protein: CASTLAPVAGNEQFF
D gene: .; J gene: TRBJ2-7; V gene: TRBV14; clone size: few; CDR3 DNA: TGTGCCAGCAGCCAATCCCAGGGTTCCGAGCAGTACTTC; CDR3 protein: CASSQSQGSEQYF
D gene: TRBD1; J gene: TRBJ2-7; V gene: TRBV4-2; clone size: .; CDR3 DNA: TGTGCCAGCAGCCAAGAATGGCAGGGGGCCCACGAGCAGTACTTC; CDR3 protein: CASSQEWQGAHEQYF
D gene: .; J gene: TRBJ2-1; V gene: TRBV4-1; clone size: .; CDR3 DNA: TGCGCCAGCAGCCAAGTGAATGAGCAGTTCTTC; CDR3 protein: CASSQVNEQFF
D gene: TRBD1; J gene: TRBJ2-7; V gene: TRBV5-1; clone size: .; CDR3 DNA: TGCGCCAGCAGTTCTTATGGACAGGGTATCTACGAGCAGTACTTC; CDR3 protein: CASSSYGQGIYEQYF
D gene: .; J gene: TRBJ1-1; V gene: TRBV29-1; clone size: few; CDR3 DNA: TGCAGCGTTGAAGGACAGACCGAAGCTTTCTTT; CDR3 protein: CSVEGQTEAFF
D gene: TRBD1; J gene: TRBJ2-7; V gene: TRBV29-1; clone size: few; CDR3 DNA: TGCAGCGTGCGGACAGGGGCGGGATACGAGCAGTACTTC; CDR3 protein: CSVRTGAGYEQYF
D gene: .; J gene: TRBJ1-2; V gene: TRBV13; clone size: .; CDR3 DNA: TGTGCCAGCAGCTTGGGTATTGGCTTTAACTATGGCTACACCTTC; CDR3 protein: CASSLGIGFNYGYTF